This T cell receptor beta chain was captured by sequencing in a study of radiation and T cells in renal cell carcinoma. Study-wide context: Nephrectomy followed 15 Gy stereotactic body radiation by 4 weeks. Points from the study as a whole: Top tumor clonotypes rose in blood 2 weeks post-radiation, then contracted.

The data were produced by immunoSEQ multiplex PCR, yet TCRdb's version contains in-frame clones alone and is incomplete. The table lists 100,000 to 150,000 clones, approximately 78% of them singletons. Documented time point: blood 2 weeks post-SBRT. Specified treatment: 15 Gy SBRT to primary tumor, nephrectomy 4 weeks later. Comment on this clone: Its antigen is unknown.

The germline V gene has CDR1 MDHEN and CDR2 SYDVKM. The CDR3 totals 13 residues. Trimming stripped 3 bases from V and 3 bases from J, with 8 bases between. The TCR comes from a woman aged 55 to 70 with renal cell carcinoma. The chain employs TRBV28 and TRBJ1-1; D is ambiguous. Specimen: blood, collected from a patient whose treatment included radiotherapy and nephrectomy. CDR3 residues: CASSLYGDTEAFF. The CDR3 bases are TGTGCCAGCAGTTTGTATGGGGACACTGAAGCTTTCTTT.